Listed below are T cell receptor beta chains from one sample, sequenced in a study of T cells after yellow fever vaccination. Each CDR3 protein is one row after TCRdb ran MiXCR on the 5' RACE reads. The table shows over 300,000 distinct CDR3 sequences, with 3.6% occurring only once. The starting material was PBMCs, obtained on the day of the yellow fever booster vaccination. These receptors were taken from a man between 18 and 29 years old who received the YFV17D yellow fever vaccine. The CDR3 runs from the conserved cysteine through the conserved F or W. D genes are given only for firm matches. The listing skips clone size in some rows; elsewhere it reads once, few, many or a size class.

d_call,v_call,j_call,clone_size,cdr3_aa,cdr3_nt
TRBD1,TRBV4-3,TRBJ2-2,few,CASSQFWAGGNTGELFF,TGCGCCAGCAGCCAATTTTGGGCAGGGGGCAACACCGGGGAGCTGTTTTTT
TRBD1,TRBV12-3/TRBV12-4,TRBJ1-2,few,CASSGTGGVYGYTF,TGTGCCAGCAGCGGGACAGGGGGCGTCTATGGCTACACCTTC
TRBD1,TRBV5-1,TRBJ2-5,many,CASSSGTGGETQYF,TGCGCCAGCAGCTCTGGCACAGGGGGTGAGACCCAGTACTTC
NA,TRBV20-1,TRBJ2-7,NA,CSASTLAGHEQYF,TGCAGTGCTAGTACACTAGCTGGCCACGAGCAGTACTTC
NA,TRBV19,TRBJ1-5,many,CASGYSNQPQHF,TGTGCCAGCGGTTATAGCAATCAGCCCCAGCATTTT
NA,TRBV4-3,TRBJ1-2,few,CASSYSREDANYGYTF,TGCGCCAGCAGCTATTCTCGGGAGGATGCTAACTATGGCTACACCTTC
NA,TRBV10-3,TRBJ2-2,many,CAISGSGEGIGTGELFF,TGTGCCATCAGTGGCAGCGGAGAGGGAATAGGGACCGGGGAGCTGTTTTTT
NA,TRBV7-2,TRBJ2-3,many,CASSFDAMRTQYF,TGTGCCAGCAGCTTTGATGCGATGCGGACGCAGTATTTT
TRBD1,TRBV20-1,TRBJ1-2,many,CSARAGGDLSYTF,TGCAGTGCTAGGGCAGGGGGCGATTTGAGCTACACCTTC
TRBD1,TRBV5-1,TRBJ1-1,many,CASSFAGGAIFSSEAFF,TGCGCCAGCAGCTTTGCAGGGGGCGCAATTTTTTCTTCCGAAGCTTTCTTT
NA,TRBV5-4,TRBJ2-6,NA,CASSRQSSGANVLTF,TGTGCCAGCAGTCGACAGAGCTCTGGGGCCAACGTCCTGACTTTC
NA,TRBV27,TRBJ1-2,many,CASSFSGALTNYGYTF,TGTGCCAGCAGTTTTTCAGGGGCTCTCACTAACTATGGCTACACCTTC
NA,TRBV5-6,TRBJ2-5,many,CASSLAEETQYF,TGTGCCAGCAGCTTGGCCGAAGAGACCCAGTACTTC
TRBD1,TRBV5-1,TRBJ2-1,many,CASSPGTGLYNEQFF,TGCGCCAGCAGTCCCGGGACAGGGCTCTACAATGAGCAGTTCTTC
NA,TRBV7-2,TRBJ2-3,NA,CASRPPGLLYTQYF,TGTGCCAGCAGGCCCCCAGGTTTGCTTTATACGCAGTATTTT
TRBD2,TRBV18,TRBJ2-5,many,CASSPKERLAGQETQYF,TGTGCCAGCTCACCAAAGGAGAGACTAGCGGGGCAAGAGACCCAGTACTTC
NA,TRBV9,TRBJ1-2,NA,CASSVGGRTDATF,TGTGCCAGCAGCGTAGGAGGGAGGACTGATGCCACCTTC
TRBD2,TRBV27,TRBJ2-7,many,CATTAGGPSGYEEQYF,TGTGCCACCACGGCGGGGGGGCCCAGCGGTTACGAAGAGCAGTACTTC
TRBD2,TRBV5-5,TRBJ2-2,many,CASSLQGRDTGELFF,TGTGCCAGCAGCTTACAAGGGAGGGACACCGGGGAGCTGTTTTTT
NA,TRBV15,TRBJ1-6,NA,CATSGGEGLNSHLHF,TGTGCCACCAGCGGAGGGGAGGGGCTCAATTCACACCTCCACTTT
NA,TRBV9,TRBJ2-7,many,CASSVSSAGPYEQYF,TGTGCCAGCAGCGTCTCTAGCGCTGGCCCCTACGAGCAGTACTTC
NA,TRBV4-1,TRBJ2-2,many,CASSAQGYYGTGELFF,TGCGCCAGCAGCGCGCAGGGGTACTATGGGACCGGGGAGCTGTTTTTT
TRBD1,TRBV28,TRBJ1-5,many,CASRPGTASNQPQHF,TGTGCCAGCAGACCCGGGACAGCTAGCAATCAGCCCCAGCATTTT
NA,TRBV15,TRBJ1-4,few,CATSRSTGRRSEKLFF,TGTGCCACCAGCAGAAGCACAGGTCGGCGGAGTGAAAAACTGTTTTTT
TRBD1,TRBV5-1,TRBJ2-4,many,CASSLDRGQNIQYF,TGCGCCAGCAGCTTAGACAGGGGGCAAAACATTCAGTACTTC
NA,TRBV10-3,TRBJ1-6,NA,CAIRGGDTNSPLHF,TGTGCCATCAGGGGGGGGGACACCAATTCACCCCTCCACTTT
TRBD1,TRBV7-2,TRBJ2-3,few,CASSDRGGVVTQYF,TGTGCCAGCAGCGACAGGGGGGGAGTCGTAACGCAGTATTTT
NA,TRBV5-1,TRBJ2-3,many,CASTWTSDGPTQYF,TGCGCCAGCACTTGGACCTCGGACGGTCCAACGCAGTATTTT
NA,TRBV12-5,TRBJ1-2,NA,CASGLVLERAGGYTF,TGTGCTAGTGGTTTGGTACTGGAAAGGGCCGGGGGCTACACCTTC
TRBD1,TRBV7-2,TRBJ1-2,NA,CASSFGQGPLDYGYTF,TGTGCCAGCAGCTTCGGACAGGGCCCGCTTGACTATGGCTACACCTTC
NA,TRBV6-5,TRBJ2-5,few,CASRNLASSGTQYF,TGTGCCAGCAGAAACCTAGCGTCAAGCGGGACCCAGTACTTC
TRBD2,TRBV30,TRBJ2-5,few,CARTSGETQYF,TGTGCCCGGACTAGCGGGGAGACCCAGTACTTC
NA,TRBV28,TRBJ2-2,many,CASSPGPSRELFF,TGTGCCAGCAGTCCCGGACCGTCTCGGGAGCTGTTTTTT
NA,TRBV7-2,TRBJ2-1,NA,CASTGGVDNEQFF,TGTGCCAGCACAGGCGGGGTGGACAATGAGCAGTTCTTC
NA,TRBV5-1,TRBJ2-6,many,CASSSTLNPGANVLTF,TGCGCCAGCAGCTCTACGTTAAATCCCGGGGCCAACGTCCTGACTTTC
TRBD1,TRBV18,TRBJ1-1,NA,CASSPGTGRDTEAFF,TGTGCCAGCTCACCAGGGACAGGGAGGGACACTGAAGCTTTCTTT
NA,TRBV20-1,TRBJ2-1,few,CSAREARGAAYNEQFF,TGCAGTGCTAGAGAGGCCCGGGGGGCGGCCTACAATGAGCAGTTCTTC
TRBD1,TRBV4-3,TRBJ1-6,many,CASSTRQGHYNSPLHF,TGCGCCAGCAGCACAAGACAGGGCCACTATAATTCACCCCTCCACTTT
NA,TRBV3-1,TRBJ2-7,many,CASSSRGGMDYEQYF,TGTGCCAGCAGTTCCAGGGGGGGGATGGACTACGAGCAGTACTTC
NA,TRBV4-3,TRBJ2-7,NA,CASSHTPGASSYEQYF,TGCGCCAGCAGCCATACCCCCGGAGCAAGCTCCTACGAGCAGTACTTC
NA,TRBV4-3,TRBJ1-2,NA,CASSQEKVGYGYTF,TGCGCCAGCAGCCAAGAAAAGGTGGGCTATGGCTACACCTTC